The 21 T cell receptor beta chains below come from one sample, sequenced in a study of blood T cells in healthy people across ages. The second PCR ran roughly 6 to 11 cycles with a sample-barcoded 5' primer and J-beta primers. MiXCR was run by TCRdb on the 5' RACE reads, yielding one entry per CDR3 protein. This sample has nearly 800,000 distinct CDR3 sequences, with approximately 60% found just once. Sequences were obtained from blood. Receptor source: a man in his forties in good health.

This rearrangement joins TRBV3-1 to TRBJ2-3; 9 positions match TRBD2. The CDR3 is made up of 17 amino acids. V was pared by 1 base and J by 2 bases, with 7 bases of the junction left unmatched. CDR1 LGHDT and CDR2 YNNKEL come from the germline V gene (reference sequence). For the CDR3, the DNA is TGTGCCAGCAGCCAAGGAGGGCTAGCGGGGACCACAGATACGCAGTATTTT. This gives the protein CASSQGGLAGTTDTQYF.

The CDR3 DNA reads as TGTGCCAGCACCAAATTAGGGGACAGGGGGCGCAATGAGCAGTACTTC. Its protein is CASTKLGDRGRNEQYF. The V call is TRBV28, the J call TRBJ2-5; the match to TRBD1 covers 12 bases. The V segment lost 7 bases and the J segment 11 bases; nucleotides outside the gene matches: 17. Germline CDR1 reads MDHEN; CDR2 reads SYDVKM. This CDR3 spans 16 amino acids.

The chain couples TRBV5-1 to TRBJ1-6; tentative D call: TRBD1 (6 bases). CDR3 length equals 18 residues. Germline CDR1 SGHRS, CDR2 YFSETQ. The V gene lost 0 bases and the J gene lost 6 bases, with 19 bases spanning the gap. The CDR3 sequence: CASSLDRELRRTNSPLHF. The CDR3 region has the DNA TGCGCCAGCAGCTTGGACAGGGAGCTACGGCGCACTAATTCACCCCTCCACTTT.

This clonotype appeared a few times. J is TRBJ1-1 and V is TRBV12-3 or TRBV12-4, with 7 bases fitting TRBD1. The CDR3 has 16 amino acids. Trimming removed 1 base from V and 1 base from J; junction bases left unmatched: 6. The DNA of the CDR3 is TGTGCCAGCAGTTTAGGGGGAGACAGGGAGAACACTGAAGCTTTCTTT. Residues: CASSLGGDRENTEAFF.

The chain carries TRBV9 and TRBJ2-4; a possible D gene is TRBD2 (6 bases). The better agreement between TRBJ2-7 and the DNA end casts doubt on the J call. Germline V CDR1 and CDR2: SGDLS, YYNGEE. This CDR3 is built from 14 residues. The CDR3 protein is CASSVGSSAYEQYF. DNA of the CDR3: TGTGCCAGCAGCGTAGGCTCTAGCGCCTACGAGCAGTACTTC.

This clonotype was observed once. V is TRBV21-1 and J is TRBJ2-5; the table names TRBD1, a call not compared with the DNA. TRBV21-1 is given as a pseudogene. The CDR3 runs to 14 residues. CDR3 nucleotides: TGTGCCAGCAGCAAGGAAGGGGAATGGGAGACCCAGTACTTC. This codes for CASSKEGEWETQYF.

This clonotype was seen a single time. This chain uses TRBV5-1 with TRBJ1-1; D might be TRBD1 (6 bases). Trimming removed 0 bases at V and 1 base at J, with 7 bases between. CDR3 length: 14 residues. From germline, CDR1 is SGHRS and CDR2 YFSETQ. The CDR3, as DNA: TGCGCCAGCAGCTTGGGGGGACAGAACACTGAAGCTTTCTTT. Residues: CASSLGGQNTEAFF.

This rearrangement joins TRBV28 to TRBJ2-7; a weak D match, TRBD1 (8 bases). Germline CDR1 and CDR2: MDHEN and SYDVKM. The CDR3 is made up of 13 amino acids. Trimming removed 3 bases from V and 12 bases from J, with 18 bases in between. The CDR3 reads CASSLYNRGGPYF. The CDR3 nucleotides read TGTGCCAGCAGTTTGTACAACAGGGGGGGTCCGTACTTC.

The chain joins TRBV28 to TRBJ1-2; D is possibly TRBD1 (6 bases). This CDR3 contains 15 residues. Per germline, CDR1 MDHEN and CDR2 SYDVKM. The V end was cut by 4 bases, the J end by 11 bases, with 23 bases between. CDR3 region: CASSSPNPDRSGYTF. The CDR3 DNA reads TGTGCCAGCAGTTCCCCAAACCCGGACAGAAGTGGTTACACCTTC.

Turning to this clonotype: The junction does not match germline at one end; this may be a read error. The chain carries TRBV2 and TRBJ2-5; D possibly corresponds to TRBD2 (5 bases). Germline loops: CDR1 SNHLY, CDR2 FYNNEI. The length of the CDR3 is 14 residues. CDR3 DNA sequence: TGTGCCAGCAAGCGGCCCGTGAGCGCTTCGACCCGGTACTTC. It encodes CASKRPVSASTRYF.

CDR3 in amino acids: CSGSTGSSYERQYF. CDR3 DNA: TGCAGCGGATCAACAGGGAGCTCCTACGAGCGGCAGTACTTC. The J gene is TRBJ2-1, the V gene TRBV29-1, with D tentatively TRBD1 (6 bases). The J call is doubtful: the DNA matches TRBJ2-7 better. Germline V gene sequence: CDR1 SQVTM, CDR2 ANQGSEA. There are 14 residues in the CDR3.

V is TRBV7-9 and J is TRBJ2-1; 7 bases line up with TRBD2. The CDR3 is 17 residues long. V lost 4 bases, J lost 1 base, and 10 bases stayed unmatched. CDR1 is SEHNR, CDR2 FQNEAQ, per germline (reference sequence). DNA for the CDR3: TGTGCCAGCAGCTCCCGGGAGGACGTTAAATCCTACAATGAGCAGTTCTTC. As protein: CASSSREDVKSYNEQFF.

This chain links TRBV7-9 with TRBJ1-2; D unresolved. This CDR3 has 14 residues. Germline V gene lookup returns CDR1 SEHNR and CDR2 FQNEAQ (reference sequence). V lost 7 bases and J 4 bases, leaving 16 bases between the germline ends. CDR3 residues: CASTTGWGSYGYTF. CDR3 nucleotide sequence: TGTGCCAGCACCACGGGATGGGGTTCCTATGGCTACACCTTC.

The rearrangement uses TRBV7-2 and TRBJ2-2; 9 bases map to TRBD1. CDR1 and CDR2 from the germline V gene are SGHTA and FQGNSA. After removal of 1 base from V and 8 bases from J, the junction contained 5 bases not matched to a gene. This CDR3 has 15 residues. CDR3 in DNA: TGTGCCAGCAGCTTAGAAGGGACAGGGTTAGGGGAGCTGTTTTTT. Translated: CASSLEGTGLGELFF.

The V call is TRBV18, the J call TRBJ2-5; perhaps TRBD2 as D (5 bases). The germline V and J ends were trimmed by 3 bases and 5 bases, with 13 bases remaining between them. This CDR3 contains 14 residues. Germline-derived CDR1 and CDR2 are KGHSH and LQKENI. The CDR3 DNA is TGTGCCAGCTCACCTGACCAGAGGAGGGAGACCCAGTACTTC. It specifies CASSPDQRRETQYF. The full variable domain, its missing parts supplied by reference TRBV18 and TRBJ2-5, is NAGVMQNPRHLVRRRGQEARLRCSPMKGHSHVYWYRQLPEEGLKFMVYLQKENIIDESGMPKERFSAEFPKEGPSILRIQQVVRGDSAAYFCASSPDQRRETQYFGPGTRLLVL.

This chain connects TRBV9 to TRBJ2-3; 8 nucleotides line up with TRBD2. V dropped 0 bases and J dropped 1; count of bases not matched to a gene: 4. The CDR3 loop spans 16 amino acids. Germline V gene lookup returns CDR1 SGDLS and CDR2 YYNGEE. CDR3: CASSVGAGGGTDTQYF. CDR3 coding DNA: TGTGCCAGCAGCGTAGGGGCGGGAGGTGGCACAGATACGCAGTATTTT.

This chain joins TRBV24-1 and TRBJ2-6, with D perhaps matching TRBD1 (6 bases). Germline-derived CDR1 and CDR2 are KGHDR and SFDVKD. V was pared by 5 bases and J by 0 bases, with 13 bases between. This CDR3 region has 17 residues. The CDR3 spells CATSGGHKISGANVLTF. DNA for the CDR3: TGTGCCACCAGTGGGGGACACAAGATCTCTGGGGCCAACGTCCTGACTTTC.

This clonotype was seen a handful of times. The rearrangement joins TRBV10-3 to TRBJ1-5; D ambiguous. The CDR3 extends over 15 amino acids. Trimming cost V 3 bases and J 7 bases, with 16 bases left between them. Germline V gene data show CDR1 as ENHRY and CDR2 as SYGVKD. In DNA, the CDR3 is TGTGCCATCAGTGACCTTGGACCCATAGAACAGCCCCAGCATTTT. It translates to CAISDLGPIEQPQHF.

The rearrangement links TRBV4-2 to TRBJ1-2; unclear D gene. The V end lost 4 bases, the J end lost 2 bases, and 11 bases lay between the germline ends. The CDR3 is 14 residues long. CDR1 and CDR2 from the germline V gene are LGHNA and YNFKEQ. CDR3 nucleotide sequence: TGTGCCAGCAGCCGATCGGACGGGAACTATGGCTACACCTTC. Translation gives CASSRSDGNYGYTF.

This clonotype was recorded a few times. The chain joins TRBV6-2 or TRBV6-3 to TRBJ2-1; no clear D. The CDR3 runs 12 residues. Deletions cut 5 bases from V and 7 bases from J, with 9 bases between. Germline V CDR1 and CDR2: MNHEY, SVGEGT. The CDR3 region has the DNA TGTGCCAGCAGTGCTACCCGAAATGAGCAGTTCTTC. Protein: CASSATRNEQFF.

The DNA of the CDR3 is TGCAGTGCTAGAGCCTACAGGGGGCGGAATGAGCAGTTCTTC. The encoded protein is CSARAYRGRNEQFF. The V call is TRBV20-1, the J call TRBJ2-1; 9 bases map to TRBD1. CDR3 length equals 14 residues. Trimming took 1 base from V and 7 from J; bases not matched to a gene: 5. Per germline, CDR1 DFQATT and CDR2 SNEGSKA (reference sequence).